The 10 T cell receptor beta chains reported below all come from one sample, sequenced in a study of Graves' ophthalmopathy and Graves' hyperthyroidism. RNA transcripts were the template, and TCR beta CDR3 regions were amplified from them. First-round RT-PCR with HTBI primers preceded a second-round multiplex PCR. TCRdb recomputed calls from the multiplex PCR reads with MiXCR, one row per CDR3 protein. The sample comprises about 640,000 distinct CDR3 sequences, about 40% of which are singletons, and around 3% rests with the top ten. The sequenced material came from peripheral blood. The source of these receptors is an adult man with Graves' ophthalmopathy.

This clonotype showed up many times. The chain combines TRBV2 with TRBJ1-5, with unresolved D. The V gene lost 6 bases and the J gene lost 6 bases, with 15 bases spanning the gap. The CDR3 consists of 14 residues. Per germline, CDR1 SNHLY and CDR2 FYNNEI. CDR3 protein: CASRPTLMFQPQHF. The CDR3 DNA sequence: TGTGCCAGCAGACCGACTCTTATGTTTCAGCCCCAGCATTTT. Using reference TRBV2 and TRBJ1-5 for the parts outside the CDR3, the full variable domain is EPEVTQTPSHQVTQMGQEVILRCVPISNHLYFYWYRQILGQKVEFLVSFYNNEISEKSEIFDDQFSVERPDGSNFTLKIRSTKLEDSAMYFCASRPTLMFQPQHFGDGTRLSIL.

This clonotype was counted ten times or more. This chain connects TRBV19 to TRBJ2-5; TRBD1 aligns across 8 bases. Germline V gene data show CDR1 as LNHDA and CDR2 as SQIVND (reference sequence). V shed 7 bases, J shed 6 bases, and the junction held 4 bases outside the gene matches. This CDR3 region has 12 residues. The CDR3 DNA sequence: TGTGCCAGTAACGACAGGGGAAAGACCCAGTACTTC. Its translation: CASNDRGKTQYF.

This clonotype was detected ten times or more. The genes are TRBV19 and TRBJ1-6; D call uncertain. Germline values: CDR1 LNHDA, CDR2 SQIVND (reference sequence). Trimming took 3 bases from V and 5 from J, leaving 11 bases between them. The CDR3 spans 15 residues. The CDR3 protein is CASSIGDRDNSPLHF. CDR3 sequence (DNA): TGTGCCAGTAGTATCGGAGACCGCGATAATTCACCCCTCCACTTT.

This chain connects TRBV9 to TRBJ1-4; 8 bases are a match to TRBD1. Germline V gene sequence: CDR1 SGDLS, CDR2 YYNGEE. Losses at the gene ends were 7 bases for V and 8 bases for J; bases not matched to a gene: 10. The CDR3 is made up of 14 amino acids. The CDR3 coding sequence is TGTGCCAGCTCAGCCAGTAGGACAGGGGAAAAACTGTTTTTT. Amino acids: CASSASRTGEKLFF. Full variable domain (remainder filled in from reference TRBV9 and TRBJ1-4): DSGVTQTPKHLITATGQRVTLRCSPRSGDLSVYWYQQSLDQGLQFLIQYYNGEERAKGNILERFSAQQFPDLHSELNLSSLELGDSALYFCASSASRTGEKLFFGSGTQLSVL.

Concerning this clonotype: This sequence may be a read error, since a much larger clone differs from it by one base. The J gene is TRBJ1-1, the V gene TRBV10-3; D is uncertain. In germline, CDR1 is ENHRY, CDR2 SYGVKD. This CDR3 has 14 residues. Trimming cost V 5 bases and J 6 bases, with 16 bases left between them. The CDR3 DNA sequence: TGTGCCATCAGTTTTCGGGCCTTGGGCGCTGAAGCTTTCTTT. It is translated as CAISFRALGAEAFF.

This clonotype was detected a few times. CDR3 coding DNA: TGTGCCAGCAGTGAGGAAGGGGCGGAGAGCAATCAGCCCCAGCATTTT. It yields the protein CASSEEGAESNQPQHF. This chain connects TRBV2 to TRBJ1-5, with D possibly being TRBD1 (5 bases). Trimming took off 3 bases at V and 1 base at J, with 13 bases between the two ends. Germline assignment: CDR1 SNHLY and CDR2 FYNNEI. The CDR3 length is 16 residues. Filled out from reference TRBV2 and TRBJ1-5, the complete variable domain reads EPEVTQTPSHQVTQMGQEVILRCVPISNHLYFYWYRQILGQKVEFLVSFYNNEISEKSEIFDDQFSVERPDGSNFTLKIRSTKLEDSAMYFCASSEEGAESNQPQHFGDGTRLSIL.

Notes on this clonotype: A clone one base away is much larger, so this may be a read error. The chain employs TRBV12-3 or TRBV12-4 and TRBJ2-7; TRBD1 agrees at 9 bases. The ends lost 5 bases at V and 9 bases at J; junction bases unmatched: 8. This CDR3 contains 13 residues. DNA of the CDR3: TGTGCCAGCAGTCCGGGACAGGGCTTGATGCAGTACTTC. It is translated as CASSPGQGLMQYF.

The sample holds many counts of this clonotype. The chain links TRBV4-3 to TRBJ2-7; D is unclear. The CDR3 is made up of 16 amino acids. V lost 0 bases and J lost 1, with 13 bases in between. Germline CDR1 reads LGHNA; CDR2 reads YSLEER. In DNA, the CDR3 is TGCGCCAGCAGCCAAGATGTATCGGGCAGTTCCTACGAGCAGTACTTC. The encoded protein is CASSQDVSGSSYEQYF.

This clonotype has ten or more counts. The chain uses TRBV29-1 and TRBJ2-5, with 8 bases fitting TRBD1. CDR1 is SQVTM, CDR2 ANQGSEA, per germline. The CDR3 is 13 residues long. Trimming at V came to 7 bases and at J to 4 bases, leaving 8 bases not matched to a gene. The CDR3 DNA reads as TGCAGCGAAATCTCAGGGGGCGGAGAGACCCAGTACTTC. It encodes CSEISGGGETQYF.

Note on this clonotype: The junction does not match germline at one end; this may be a read error. The chain has TRBV20-1 and TRBJ2-7; TRBD1 agrees at 12 bases. Germline CDR1 is DFQATT and CDR2 is SNEGSKA (reference sequence). This CDR3 contains 13 residues. This CDR3 is CSAAGTGGYGQYF. In nucleotides, the CDR3 is TGCAGTGCAGCCGGGACAGGGGGCTACGGGCAGTACTTC.